Presented here are 29 T cell receptor beta chains from one specimen sequenced in a study of OX40 agonist ivuxolimab in advanced cancers. The repertoire was sequenced with immunoSEQ multiplex PCR; TCRdb's copy has only in-frame clones and lacks some. The data contain 15,000 to 20,000 clones, roughly 80% of them seen just once; the ten biggest clones take up roughly 44%. The source material was CD4+ or CD8+ T cells sorted from blood, sampled in a trial of the OX40 agonist ivuxolimab. The source is an adult with an advanced solid tumor such as melanoma, head and neck, liver or kidney cancer.

The V gene is TRBV19, the J gene TRBJ2-2, with a tentative D call TRBD1 (5 bases). The CDR3 sequence is 15 residues long. Germline V lookup: CDR1 LNHDA, CDR2 SQIVND (reference sequence). V gave up 6 bases and J gave up 2 bases, with 13 bases separating them. CDR3: CASSMAGRNTGELFF. In DNA form, the CDR3 reads TGTGCCAGTAGCATGGCAGGGCGCAACACCGGGGAGCTGTTTTTT.

The chain is built from TRBV27 and TRBJ2-2; 9 bases match TRBD2. V was pared by 4 bases and J by 2 bases, with 8 bases of the junction left unmatched. Germline loops: CDR1 MNHEY, CDR2 SMNVEV (reference sequence). This CDR3 region has 17 residues. The CDR3 sequence: CASSYKRGATNTGELFF. The CDR3 coding sequence is TGTGCCAGCAGTTATAAGCGGGGGGCTACTAACACCGGGGAGCTGTTTTTT.

The chain is built from TRBV19 and TRBJ2-7, with 7 bases matching TRBD1. J gave up 6 bases and V 8 bases, and 7 bases lay outside the gene matches. CDR3 length: 12 amino acids. Germline V gene sequence: CDR1 LNHDA, CDR2 SQIVND (reference sequence). The CDR3 region has the DNA TGTGCCAGTGTTGGGACAGCTCTCGAGCAGTACTTC. This sequence encodes CASVGTALEQYF.

The V gene is TRBV4-3, the J gene TRBJ2-7; TRBD1 might be the D (5 bases). CDR1 is LGHNA and CDR2 is YSLEER in the germline V gene. The CDR3 is 14 residues long. Trimming left V 2 bases short and J 0 bases short, with 8 bases between. CDR3 bases: TGCGCCAGCAGCCAAACGGACACCTCCTACGAGCAGTACTTC. This gives the protein CASSQTDTSYEQYF.

This sequence joins TRBV5-1 and TRBJ2-1, with a weak D call TRBD2 (5 bases). V was shortened by 6 bases and J by 3 bases, with 7 bases between the two germline ends. Germline CDR1 and CDR2: SGHRS and YFSETQ. The CDR3 extends over 12 amino acids. The CDR3 DNA reads as TGCGCCAGCACGGGAATCTACAATGAGCAGTTCTTC. Protein sequence: CASTGIYNEQFF.

The table lists this clone with a count of one. One junction end disagrees with the germline gene, perhaps due to a read error. This sequence joins TRBV11-3 and TRBJ1-4, with D possibly TRBD1 on 5 matching bases. Germline V CDR1 and CDR2: SGHNT, YENEEA. The CDR3 sequence is 14 residues long. Here the CDR3 DNA reads TGTGCCAGCAGCTTAGGTAAAGGGGATGGAAAAACTGTTTTT. This translates into CASSLGKGDGKTVF.

This clone was found once. The rearrangement uses TRBV6-1 and TRBJ2-7; maybe TRBD2 (6 bases). CDR1 MNHNS and CDR2 SASEGT come from the germline V gene. The CDR3 extends over 11 amino acids. Trimming took off 11 bases at V and 3 bases at J, with 11 bases between the two ends. DNA for the CDR3: TGTGCCGGAGGGACGGGCTACGAGCAGTACTTC. Translation gives CAGGTGYEQYF.

The chain uses TRBV4-2 and TRBJ2-5; D not certain. The CDR3 consists of 13 residues. V was pared by 4 bases and J by 4 bases, with 10 bases between. Germline V gene lookup returns CDR1 LGHNA and CDR2 YNFKEQ. The CDR3, as DNA: TGTGCCAGCAGCCCCTTTGGTGCAGAGACCCAGTACTTC. Its protein product is CASSPFGAETQYF.

V gene TRBV7-9 combines with J gene TRBJ2-7; possible D gene TRBD2, 6 bases. CDR1 is SEHNR and CDR2 is FQNEAQ in the germline V gene (reference sequence). Trimming shortened V by 5 bases and J by 4 bases, and 15 bases separated the two germline ends. The length of the CDR3 is 14 residues. The CDR3 protein is CASSPRDGSYEQYF. CDR3 DNA: TGTGCCAGCAGCCCGCGGGACGGGAGTTACGAGCAGTACTTC.

This clone came up a few times. This chain links TRBV6-5 with TRBJ2-7; 14 bases are a match to TRBD2. From germline, CDR1 is MNHEY and CDR2 SVGAGI. V trimming: 5 bases; J trimming: 2 bases; junction bases outside the gene matches: 2. The CDR3 is 15 residues long. This CDR3 is CASSKTSGGAYEQYF. The CDR3 nucleotides are TGTGCCAGCAGTAAGACTAGCGGGGGGGCCTACGAGCAGTACTTC.

The rearrangement joins TRBV7-9 to TRBJ2-1; maybe TRBD2 (6 bases). The CDR3 runs to 15 residues. Per germline, CDR1 SEHNR and CDR2 FQNEAQ (reference sequence). V was clipped by 4 bases and J by 7 bases, with 17 bases between them. CDR3 sequence reads: CASSSGTGGWNEQFF. DNA of the CDR3: TGTGCCAGCAGCTCCGGGACTGGAGGGTGGAATGAGCAGTTCTTC.

This clone was seen a single time. The chain has TRBV19 and TRBJ2-1; the D is unclear. The CDR3 loop spans 15 amino acids. Looked up from germline, CDR1 is LNHDA and CDR2 is SQIVND (reference sequence). The V gene lost 3 bases and the J gene lost 4 bases, with 13 bases spanning the gap. CDR3 region: CASSISTPDYNEQFF. The DNA for the CDR3 is TGTGCCAGTAGTATTAGTACCCCGGATTACAATGAGCAGTTCTTC.

V and J are TRBV19 and TRBJ2-1; 11 nucleotides agree with TRBD1. The V and J ends lost 6 bases and 8 bases, in that order; junction bases with no gene match: 12. CDR1 is LNHDA, CDR2 SQIVND, per germline (reference sequence). The CDR3 extends over 16 amino acids. CDR3 in DNA: TGTGCCAGTAGCTATCTGGACAGGGGGCGCGTGGATGAGCAGTTCTTC. This gives the protein CASSYLDRGRVDEQFF.

V gene TRBV6-5 combines with J gene TRBJ1-1; possible D gene TRBD1, 6 bases. Trimming stripped 2 bases from V and 3 bases from J, with 16 bases between. The CDR3 totals 16 residues. CDR1 is MNHEY and CDR2 is SVGAGI in the germline V gene. The CDR3, as DNA: TGTGCCAGCAGTTACCTTCTCCCGGGGGCGGACACTGAAGCTTTCTTT. It codes for CASSYLLPGADTEAFF.

The rearrangement links TRBV2 to TRBJ1-6; tentatively, D is TRBD1 (5 bases). Germline-derived CDR1 and CDR2 are SNHLY and FYNNEI. V was trimmed by 7 bases and J by 7 bases, leaving 17 bases between them. CDR3 length: 15 residues. The CDR3 bases are TGTGCCAGCATAGGCCTCCCGGGGGAAAATTCACCCCTCCACTTT. Its protein product is CASIGLPGENSPLHF.

The V call is TRBV6-1, the J call TRBJ2-1; 12 bases match TRBD1. The trim removed 5 bases at V and 8 bases at J, leaving 7 bases unmatched. The germline gives CDR1 MNHNS, CDR2 SASEGT. This CDR3 is built from 15 residues. The CDR3 loop is CASSPTGQGAYEQFF. CDR3 sequence (DNA): TGTGCCAGCAGTCCTACGGGACAGGGGGCCTATGAGCAGTTCTTC.

The chain uses TRBV9 and TRBJ1-3; possible D gene TRBD1, 6 bases. The CDR3 loop spans 16 amino acids. Germline V gene sequence: CDR1 SGDLS, CDR2 YYNGEE. V was pared by 3 bases and J by 3 bases, with 16 bases between. CDR3 region: CASSEGGTGLGNTIYF. The CDR3 nucleotides are TGTGCCAGCAGCGAGGGGGGCACAGGGCTTGGAAACACCATATATTTT.

In this sample, this clone turned up once. V usage is TRBV5-1 and J usage is TRBJ1-2, with 8 bases identical to TRBD1. The germline gives CDR1 SGHRS, CDR2 YFSETQ. The CDR3 is made up of 15 amino acids. V shed 4 bases and J 3 bases; nucleotides not matched to a gene: 8. CDR3 sequence (DNA): TGCGCCAGCAGCACCGGACAGGGACGGGACTATGGCTACACCTTC. This sequence encodes CASSTGQGRDYGYTF.

The chain uses TRBV4-1 and TRBJ2-3; D is perhaps TRBD1 or TRBD2 (6 bases each). The CDR3 length is 17 residues. Germline CDR1 and CDR2: MGHRA and YSYEKL. The ends were cut back, 1 base at V and 4 bases at J, with 18 bases in the middle. This CDR3 is CASSQGFRGLSSDTQYF. The CDR3 DNA is TGCGCCAGCAGCCAAGGGTTCCGGGGGCTCAGTTCAGATACGCAGTATTTT.

The V and J genes are TRBV9 and TRBJ2-1, with D uncertain. The germline V gene has CDR1 SGDLS and CDR2 YYNGEE. This CDR3 contains 12 residues. Deletions cut 3 bases from V and 5 bases from J, with 6 bases between. Here the CDR3 DNA reads TGTGCCAGCAGCGGACTGAACAATGAGCAGTTCTTC. It yields the protein CASSGLNNEQFF.

This clone has just a few counts. The rearrangement joins TRBV6-5 to TRBJ1-3; no clear D gene. V dropped 2 bases and J dropped 3 bases, with 11 bases sitting between them. The CDR3 covers 15 residues. Germline CDR1 reads MNHEY; CDR2 reads SVGAGI. CDR3 sequence reads: CASSYRARFGNTIYF. The CDR3 region has the DNA TGTGCCAGCAGTTACAGGGCCCGTTTTGGAAACACCATATATTTT.

The genes are TRBV19 and TRBJ1-5; D remains ambiguous. Germline-derived CDR1 and CDR2 are LNHDA and SQIVND (reference sequence). The V end was cut by 2 bases, the J end by 5 bases, with 4 bases between. This CDR3 is built from 12 residues. The CDR3 is CASSISHQPQHF. CDR3 nucleotides: TGTGCCAGTAGTATATCTCATCAGCCCCAGCATTTT.

The chain links TRBV7-9 to TRBJ2-1, with 12 bases identical to TRBD2. V was clipped by 8 bases and J by 0 bases; unmatched bases: 5. The CDR3 spans 16 residues. Germline CDR1 and CDR2: SEHNR and FQNEAQ (reference sequence). In nucleotides, the CDR3 is TGTGCCAGCGGACTAGCGGGGTCGAGCTCCTACAATGAGCAGTTCTTC. Amino acids: CASGLAGSSSYNEQFF.

A note on this clone: At one of its ends the junction is not consistent with the germline gene, which may arise from a read error. Other DNA sequences in the same sample also yield this CDR3. J is TRBJ2-2 and V is TRBV4-2, with a tentative D call TRBD1 (6 bases). The CDR3 extends over 16 amino acids. CDR1 and CDR2 from the germline V gene are LGHNA and YNFKEQ. In nucleotides, the CDR3 is TGTGCCAGTAGCCCCAGACAGGTTGGGTCCACCGGGGAGCTGTTTTTT. This sequence encodes CASSPRQVGSTGELFF.

The J gene is TRBJ1-5, the V gene TRBV6-1; possibly TRBD1 for D (6 bases). The CDR3 loop spans 15 amino acids. V was cut by 0 bases and J by 9 bases, with 15 bases left in between. Germline assignment: CDR1 MNHNS and CDR2 SASEGT. The CDR3 loop is CASSEAEGTILPQHF. In DNA, the CDR3 is TGTGCCAGCAGTGAAGCTGAGGGGACAATCTTGCCCCAGCATTTT.

The chain combines TRBV19 with TRBJ1-1; D perhaps matches TRBD1 (5 bases). This CDR3 is built from 12 residues. Per the germline V gene, CDR1 is LNHDA and CDR2 is SQIVND (reference sequence). V lost 3 bases and J 5 bases, leaving 7 bases between the germline ends. CDR3 DNA sequence: TGTGCCAGTAGTATGGGGGGAACTGAAGCTTTCTTT. It codes for CASSMGGTEAFF.

The rearrangement links TRBV28 to TRBJ2-5; TRBD1 might be the D (5 bases). This CDR3 has 12 residues. The V end lost 3 bases, the J end lost 7 bases, and 9 bases lay between the germline ends. Germline-derived CDR1 and CDR2 are MDHEN and SYDVKM. CDR3 nucleotide sequence: TGTGCCAGCAGTTTGGGGCGTCTGACCCAGTACTTC. This codes for CASSLGRLTQYF. Full variable domain (outside the CDR3, taken from reference TRBV28 and TRBJ2-5): DVKVTQSSRYLVKRTGEKVFLECVQDMDHENMFWYRQDPGLGLRLIYFSYDVKMKEKGDIPEGYSVSREKKERFSLILESASTNQTSMYLCASSLGRLTQYFGPGTRLLVL.

V usage is TRBV15 and J usage is TRBJ2-3; maybe TRBD1 (6 bases). Germline V gives CDR1 LNHNV, CDR2 YYDKDF (reference sequence). The V end lost 6 bases, the J end lost 2 bases, and 12 bases lay between the germline ends. The CDR3 runs 14 residues. In nucleotides, the CDR3 is TGTGCCACCAGGGGGGCCTTTTACACAGATACGCAGTATTTT. It translates to CATRGAFYTDTQYF.

Comments on this clone: The sample contains more than one DNA sequence encoding this CDR3. This chain uses TRBV7-3 with TRBJ2-7; no firm D call. With 0 bases removed from V and 7 bases from J, the gap between germline ends came to 7 bases. CDR1 and CDR2 (germline): SGHTA, FQGTGA. The CDR3 loop spans 12 amino acids. CDR3 nucleotide sequence: TGTGCCAGCAGCTTAACGAATGGGGAGCAGTACTTC. It codes for CASSLTNGEQYF.